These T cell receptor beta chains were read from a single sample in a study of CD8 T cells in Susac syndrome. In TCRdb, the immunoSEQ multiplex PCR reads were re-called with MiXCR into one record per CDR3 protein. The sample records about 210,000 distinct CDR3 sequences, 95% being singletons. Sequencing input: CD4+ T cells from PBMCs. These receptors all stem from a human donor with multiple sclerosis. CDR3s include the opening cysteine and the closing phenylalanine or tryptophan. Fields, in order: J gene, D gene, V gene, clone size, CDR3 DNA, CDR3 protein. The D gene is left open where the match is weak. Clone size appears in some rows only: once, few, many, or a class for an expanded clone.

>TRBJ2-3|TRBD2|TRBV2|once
TGTGCCAGCAGAGCGGGACTTCCTCCGCAGTATTTT
CASRAGLPPQYF
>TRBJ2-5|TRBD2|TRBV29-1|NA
TGCAGCGTTGAAGAGGTCCTATGGGAGGGGTCGGAGACCCAGTACTTC
CSVEEVLWEGSETQYF
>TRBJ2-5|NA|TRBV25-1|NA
TGTGCCAGCATGGGGAGAAGGGGATGGGAGACCCAGTACTTC
CASMGRRGWETQYF
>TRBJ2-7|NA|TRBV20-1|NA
TGCAGTGCCAAGGGCCACGGTAGATACGAGCAGTACTTC
CSAKGHGRYEQYF
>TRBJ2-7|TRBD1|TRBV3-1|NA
TGTGCCAGCGGCCGGACAGGCCCCCTCGAGCAGTACTTC
CASGRTGPLEQYF
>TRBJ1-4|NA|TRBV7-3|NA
TGTGCCAGCGCCTCCCGGCGGGGGGCAAGGGTTGAAAAACTGTTTTTT
CASASRRGARVEKLFF
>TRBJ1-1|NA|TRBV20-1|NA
TGCAGTGCTAGAGGAACTCGGCTCTTTTTCTTT
CSARGTRLFFF
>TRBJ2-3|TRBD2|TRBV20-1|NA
TGCAGTGCTAGAGCTAGCGGGAGGGATACGCAGTATTTT
CSARASGRDTQYF
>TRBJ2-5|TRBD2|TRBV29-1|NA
TGCAGCGTTCGGGAGCGGGGGAACCAAGAGACCCAGTACTTC
CSVRERGNQETQYF
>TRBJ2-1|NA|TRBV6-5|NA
TGTGCCAGCAGTTACTCTTGGGGCTCCTACAATGAGCAGTTCTTC
CASSYSWGSYNEQFF
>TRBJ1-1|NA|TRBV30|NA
TGTGCCTGGAGAGGGGAAGCGGGCTCAGCTTTCTTT
CAWRGEAGSAFF
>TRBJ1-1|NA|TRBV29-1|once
TGCAGCGCCCACGGCCGGACGGTAAACACTGAAGCTTTCTTT
CSAHGRTVNTEAFF
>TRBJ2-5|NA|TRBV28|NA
TGTGCCAGCACAGGAGTTCAAGAGACCCAGTACTTC
CASTGVQETQYF
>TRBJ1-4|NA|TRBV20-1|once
TGCAGTGCTAGAGTCCGAGCGGGGGGTAATGAAAAACTGTTTTTT
CSARVRAGGNEKLFF
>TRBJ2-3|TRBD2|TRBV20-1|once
TGCAGTGCTAGAGGATCTAGCGGGGGCACAGATACGCAGTATTTT
CSARGSSGGTDTQYF
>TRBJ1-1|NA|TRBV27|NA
TGTGCCAGCAGGGGATTGCGCACTGAAGCTTTCTTT
CASRGLRTEAFF
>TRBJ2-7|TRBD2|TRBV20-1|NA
TGCAGTGCTAGCGGGGGGGGCATTCGCTACGAGCAGTACTTC
CSASGGGIRYEQYF
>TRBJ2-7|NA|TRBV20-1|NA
TGCAGTGCTCCCCTTTGGGGCACCTACGAGCAGTACTTC
CSAPLWGTYEQYF
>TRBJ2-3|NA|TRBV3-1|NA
TGTGCCAGCACCCAGGGGAGCACAGATACGCAGTATTTT
CASTQGSTDTQYF
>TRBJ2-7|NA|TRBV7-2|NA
TGTGCCAGCAGCTTCCAGGGCCAGGTCGGGGAGCAGTACTTC
CASSFQGQVGEQYF
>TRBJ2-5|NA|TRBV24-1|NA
TGTGCCACCAGTGATCCGACCGAATTGACCCAGTACTTC
CATSDPTELTQYF
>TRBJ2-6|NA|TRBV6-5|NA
TGTGCCAGCAGTTACATATCCCCAACCTCTGGGGCCAACGTCCTGACTTTC
CASSYISPTSGANVLTF
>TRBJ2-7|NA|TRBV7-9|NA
TGTGCCAGCAGCTTAGTGGAGGGTTACGAGCAGTACTTC
CASSLVEGYEQYF
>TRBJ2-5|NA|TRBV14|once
TGTGCCAGCAGCCAAGGGGACGGGGCGTACCAAGAGACCCAGTACTTC
CASSQGDGAYQETQYF
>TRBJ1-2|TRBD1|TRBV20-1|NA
TGCAGTGCTAATCTCCGGACAGGGTGGCTTGGCTACACCTTC
CSANLRTGWLGYTF
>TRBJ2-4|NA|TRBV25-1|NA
TGTGCCAGCAGTGATGGAGGAGCACTAGCCAAAAACATTCAGTACTTC
CASSDGGALAKNIQYF
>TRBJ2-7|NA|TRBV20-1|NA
TGCAGTGCTAGAGTAACGGGATTGGGGGCCTACGAGCAGTACTTC
CSARVTGLGAYEQYF
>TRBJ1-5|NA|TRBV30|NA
TGTGCCTGGAGTCGGGACAGCAATCAGCCCCAGCATTTT
CAWSRDSNQPQHF
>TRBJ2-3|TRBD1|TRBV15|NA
TGTGCCACCAGCAGAGATTCCCCGGGACAGGGGACAGATACGCAGTATTTT
CATSRDSPGQGTDTQYF
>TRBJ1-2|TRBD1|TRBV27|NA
TGTGCCAGCAGTTTATCACCGGGACAGGGCAACTATGGCTACACCTTC
CASSLSPGQGNYGYTF
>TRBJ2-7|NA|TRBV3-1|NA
TGTGCCAGCAGCCAAGACAGGGTGGGCCGGGAGCAGTACTTC
CASSQDRVGREQYF
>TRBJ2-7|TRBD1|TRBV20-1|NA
TGCAGTGCTAGAGAACCGGGACAGGGGGGAGAGCAGTACTTC
CSAREPGQGGEQYF
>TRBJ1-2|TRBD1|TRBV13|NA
TGTGCCAGCAGCCCCGACAGGGGAAGAGATAACTATGGCTACACCTTC
CASSPDRGRDNYGYTF
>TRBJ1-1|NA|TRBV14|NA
TGTGCCAGCAGCCAAGACGGACGGCCGGGCACTGAAGCTTTCTTT
CASSQDGRPGTEAFF
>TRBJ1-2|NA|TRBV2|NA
TGTGCCAGCACCCGGACGGCCGGCTACACCTTC
CASTRTAGYTF
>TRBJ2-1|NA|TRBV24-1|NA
TGTGCCACCAGTGAGGGGGGGCTTGCCTACAATGAGCAGTTCTTC
CATSEGGLAYNEQFF
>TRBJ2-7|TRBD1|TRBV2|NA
TGTGCCAGCAACCCCCGGACAGGGGCGTCTGAGCAGTACTTC
CASNPRTGASEQYF
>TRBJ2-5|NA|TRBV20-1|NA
TGCAGTGCTAGACCCCGGGACTTTTTCAAAGAGACCCAGTACTTC
CSARPRDFFKETQYF
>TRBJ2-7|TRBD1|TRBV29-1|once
TGCAGCGTCGCCGGGACAGGTATCGAGCAGTACTTC
CSVAGTGIEQYF
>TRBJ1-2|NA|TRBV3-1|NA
TGTGCCAGCAGCCAGCGTCAGGGTAACTTTTGGTATGGCTACACCTTC
CASSQRQGNFWYGYTF
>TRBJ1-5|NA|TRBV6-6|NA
TGTGCCAGCAAGGTGGGAATCAATCAGCCCCAGCATTTT
CASKVGINQPQHF
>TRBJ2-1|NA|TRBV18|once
TGTGCCAGCTCACCACCTCCCCTGAGCTCCCGGTACAATGAGCAGTTCTTC
CASSPPPLSSRYNEQFF
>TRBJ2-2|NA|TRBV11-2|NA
TGTGCCAGCAGCTTTGGACTGAACACCGGGGAGCTGTTTTTT
CASSFGLNTGELFF
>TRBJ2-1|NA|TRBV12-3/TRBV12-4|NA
TGTGCCAGCAGTTTAGGGGAAGCGCGCAATGAGCAGTTCTTC
CASSLGEARNEQFF
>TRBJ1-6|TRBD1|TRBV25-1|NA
TGTGCCAGCCGACCCCGGACAGGACAGAATTCACCCCTCCACTTT
CASRPRTGQNSPLHF
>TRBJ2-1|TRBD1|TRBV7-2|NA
TGTGCCAGCAGTTATACAGGGGGCACCTACAATGAGCAGTTCTTC
CASSYTGGTYNEQFF
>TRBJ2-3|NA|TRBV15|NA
TGTGCCACCAGCAGAGGCCTACTTTTTCCGGGAGAAACAGATACGCAGTATTTT
CATSRGLLFPGETDTQYF
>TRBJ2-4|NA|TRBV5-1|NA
TGCGCCAGCAGCTTCGACGGTGGGAGAAACATTCAGTACTTC
CASSFDGGRNIQYF
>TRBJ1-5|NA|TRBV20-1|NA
TGCAGTGCTAGAGAGGACGAAAATCAGCCCCAGCATTTT
CSAREDENQPQHF
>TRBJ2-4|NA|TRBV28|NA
TGTGCCAGCAGCCGGCGATCGACCCCACTAGCCAAAAACATTCAGTACTTC
CASSRRSTPLAKNIQYF
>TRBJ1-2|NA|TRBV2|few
TGTGCCAGCAGGACGGGGATGGTCTATGGCTACACCTTC
CASRTGMVYGYTF
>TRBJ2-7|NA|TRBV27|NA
TGTGCCAGCAGTCCCCGGGGTGCCTACGAGCAGTACTTC
CASSPRGAYEQYF